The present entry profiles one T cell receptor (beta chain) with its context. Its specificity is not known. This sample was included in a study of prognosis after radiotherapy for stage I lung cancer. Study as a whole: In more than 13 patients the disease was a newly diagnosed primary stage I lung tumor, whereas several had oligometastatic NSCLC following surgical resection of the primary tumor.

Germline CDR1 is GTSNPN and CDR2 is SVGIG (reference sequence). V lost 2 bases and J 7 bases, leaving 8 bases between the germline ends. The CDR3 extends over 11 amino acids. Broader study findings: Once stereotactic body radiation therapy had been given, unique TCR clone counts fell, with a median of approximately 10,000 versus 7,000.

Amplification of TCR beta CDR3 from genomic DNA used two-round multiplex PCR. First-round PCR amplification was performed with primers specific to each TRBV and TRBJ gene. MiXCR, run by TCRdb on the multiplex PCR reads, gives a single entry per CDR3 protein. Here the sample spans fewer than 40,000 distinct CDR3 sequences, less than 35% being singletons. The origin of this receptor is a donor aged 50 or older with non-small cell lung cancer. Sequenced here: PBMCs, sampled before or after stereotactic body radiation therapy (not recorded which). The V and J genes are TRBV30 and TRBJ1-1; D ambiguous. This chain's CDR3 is CAWSIRREAFF. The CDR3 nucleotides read TGTGCCTGGAGTATACGCCGTGAAGCTTTCTTT.